The clone carrying this T cell receptor beta chain is a singleton in its sample. A Seattle source enrolled patients during active infection and followed them longitudinally. The source of the sample is a study of blood T cell repertoires in COVID-19. Study at large: Whether acute or convalescent, the COVID-19 samples came from the United States, Italy and Spain. PBMCs, B-cell-depleted T cells, or T cells provided the cDNA or gDNA that made up the material.

In the source study's methods: Cell counts per sample came from amplifying reference gene primers. Using immunoSEQ multiplex PCR, the repertoire was profiled, and TCRdb retains in-frame clones only, with some absent. Clonal size and the V and J genes are those of that table, whereas D and trimming came from the DNA. The sample records about 300,000 clones, 84% being singletons. The receptor was derived from a human donor with COVID-19, enrolled during active disease. The donor label of this sample is uncertain. Sample: peripheral blood.

CDR3 DNA sequence: TGCAGCGCAGAACGGGGGGGCGGCTACACCTTC. This gives the protein CSAERGGGYTF. The chain combines TRBV29-1 with TRBJ1-2, with TRBD1 as a possible D gene (6 bases). This CDR3 comprises 11 residues. Germline loops: CDR1 SQVTM, CDR2 ANQGSEA. With 7 bases removed from V and 8 bases from J, the gap between germline ends came to 14 bases.